This entry lists 25 T cell receptor beta chains sequenced from one sample in a study of T cell repertoires in cytomegalovirus infection. TCRdb processed the reads anew with MiXCR; each CDR3 protein has one entry. This table has fewer than 550,000 distinct CDR3 sequences, roughly 29% appearing once. Sequencing input: PBMCs. The receptors were sampled from a human donor in good health (CMV status not recorded). Some clones in this sample may be carry-over from other donors' samples.

In its sample, this clonotype was seen a few times. V and J are TRBV19 and TRBJ2-2; D not certain. The CDR3 runs to 11 residues. Germline lookup yields CDR1 LNHDA and CDR2 SQIVND (reference sequence). V lost 7 bases to trimming and J lost 4 bases, with 4 bases between them. The CDR3 nucleotides read TGTGCCAGTACTAGCACCGGGGAGCTGTTTTTT. Amino acid sequence: CASTSTGELFF.

In its sample, this clonotype was seen a few times. The J gene is TRBJ1-4, the V gene TRBV4-1, with 9 bases identical to TRBD1. The germline V gene has CDR1 MGHRA and CDR2 YSYEKL. The CDR3 length is 16 residues. The V segment lost 4 bases and the J segment 0 bases; nucleotides outside the gene matches: 3. The CDR3 region is CASSLGQGTTNEKLFF. The CDR3 bases are TGCGCCAGCAGCCTAGGACAGGGGACAACTAATGAAAAACTGTTTTTT.

This clonotype was observed a single time. The chain has TRBV6-2 or TRBV6-3 and TRBJ1-5; TRBD1 might be the D (5 bases). The CDR3 has 16 amino acids. The germline gives CDR1 MNHEY, CDR2 SVGEGT. The germline V and J ends were trimmed by 6 bases and 2 bases, with 17 bases remaining between them. CDR3 DNA: TGTGCCAGCAGGTACCATTACAGGACGGGCAATCAGCCCCAGCATTTT. Translation gives CASRYHYRTGNQPQHF.

The V gene is TRBV20-1, the J gene TRBJ1-5; TRBD1 might be the D (6 bases). This CDR3 has 13 residues. CDR1 is DFQATT, CDR2 SNEGSKA, per germline (reference sequence). V gave up 2 bases and J gave up 5 bases, with 10 bases separating them. CDR3 region: CSARRQDDQPQHF. The CDR3 bases are TGCAGTGCTAGAAGACAGGACGATCAGCCCCAGCATTTT.

The sample holds one count of this clonotype. The CDR3: CASSTTRLSTNEKLFF. For the CDR3, the DNA is TGTGCCAGTAGTACAACACGGTTATCAACTAATGAAAAACTGTTTTTT. This chain uses TRBV19 with TRBJ1-4; D remains ambiguous. This CDR3 has 16 residues. CDR1 and CDR2 from the germline V gene are LNHDA and SQIVND (reference sequence). V was shortened by 4 bases and J by 0 bases, with 12 bases between the two germline ends.

This clonotype was found a few times. This chain links TRBV6-6 with TRBJ2-1; D is possibly TRBD1 (6 bases). V was shortened by 7 bases and J by 2 bases, with 9 bases between the two germline ends. The CDR3 covers 13 residues. The germline V gene encodes CDR1 MNHNY and CDR2 SVGAGI (reference sequence). The CDR3 reads CASITGPYNEQFF. The CDR3 region has the DNA TGTGCCAGCATAACAGGGCCCTACAATGAGCAGTTCTTC.

This clonotype was observed at least ten times. The chain carries TRBV7-3 and TRBJ2-7, with D unclear. From germline, CDR1 is SGHTA and CDR2 FQGTGA. The CDR3 spans 16 residues. Trimming shortened V by 0 bases and J by 1 base, and 13 bases separated the two germline ends. The DNA for the CDR3 is TGTGCCAGCAGCTTAACAGGTTCGCGGAGTTCCTACGAGCAGTACTTC. It encodes CASSLTGSRSSYEQYF.

The V and J genes are TRBV7-3 and TRBJ2-1; D not resolved. V shed 5 bases and J shed 8 bases, with 13 bases lying between them. CDR1 and CDR2 (germline): SGHTA, FQGTGA. The CDR3 contains 13 residues. DNA of the CDR3: TGTGCCAGCAGCCCCGGTTTTGGGGATGAGCAGTTCTTC. Its protein is CASSPGFGDEQFF.

The J gene is TRBJ2-4, the V gene TRBV6-6, with TRBD2 matching 10 bases. V was clipped by 6 bases and J by 1 base; unmatched bases: 12. This CDR3 has 18 amino acids. Germline V gene lookup returns CDR1 MNHNY and CDR2 SVGAGI (reference sequence). This CDR3 reads CASRASESGRAAKNIQYF. The CDR3 DNA sequence: TGTGCCAGCAGGGCCTCAGAAAGCGGGAGGGCCGCCAAAAACATTCAGTACTTC.

In its sample, this clonotype was seen many times. The gene calls are TRBV7-2 and TRBJ1-1, with D unresolved. Germline loops: CDR1 SGHTA, CDR2 FQGNSA. Trimming pared 5 bases from V and 3 bases from J, leaving 16 bases between. The CDR3 has 15 amino acids. The DNA of the CDR3 is TGTGCCAGCAGCCCGCGTGGAGGAGCCTACACTGAAGCTTTCTTT. Protein sequence: CASSPRGGAYTEAFF. The full variable domain, completed using reference TRBV7-2 and TRBJ1-1, is GAGVSQSPSNKVTEKGKDVELRCDPISGHTALYWYRQSLGQGLEFLIYFQGNSAPDKSGLPSDRFSAERTGGSVSTLTIQRTQQEDSAVYLCASSPRGGAYTEAFFGQGTRLTVV.

The rearrangement uses TRBV6-2 or TRBV6-3 and TRBJ2-1; the D is unclear. CDR1 is MNHEY, CDR2 SVGEGT, per germline. The CDR3 is 14 residues long. The V end lost 7 bases, the J end lost 6 bases, and 16 bases lay between the germline ends. The CDR3 loop is CASTNASSPNEQFF. The CDR3 DNA follows: TGTGCCAGCACCAACGCATCAAGTCCCAATGAGCAGTTCTTC.

The sample holds many counts of this clonotype. The chain has TRBV7-6 and TRBJ2-7; D remains ambiguous. The CDR3 runs to 15 residues. Trimming took 0 bases from V and 0 from J, leaving 9 bases between them. Germline assignment: CDR1 SGHVS and CDR2 FNYEAQ. CDR3 residues: CASSLASDGSYEQYF. CDR3 in DNA: TGTGCCAGCAGCTTAGCTTCGGACGGCTCCTACGAGCAGTACTTC.

The rearrangement links TRBV24-1 to TRBJ2-7, with D uncertain. Germline CDR1 KGHDR, CDR2 SFDVKD. This CDR3 contains 12 residues. V lost 3 bases, J lost 6 bases, and 8 bases lay in between. The CDR3 DNA reads TGTGCCACCAGTGATCCCCCTGGCGAGCAGTACTTC. Translated, it gives CATSDPPGEQYF.

The chain has TRBV19 and TRBJ2-1; 9 bases line up with TRBD2. The CDR3 spans 16 residues. Per germline, CDR1 LNHDA and CDR2 SQIVND (reference sequence). The V segment lost 3 bases and the J segment 6 bases; nucleotides outside the gene matches: 9. CDR3 protein: CASSIKAGGHVNEQFF. The CDR3 coding sequence is TGTGCCAGTAGTATTAAAGCGGGAGGTCACGTCAATGAGCAGTTCTTC.

This clonotype was seen ten or more times. The chain employs TRBV7-2 and TRBJ2-7, with unresolved D. V dropped 3 bases and J dropped 1 base, with 10 bases sitting between them. The germline gives CDR1 SGHTA, CDR2 FQGNSA. The length of the CDR3 is 14 residues. The DNA for the CDR3 is TGTGCCAGCAGCTTTGGTTCAAGTTCCTACGAGCAGTACTTC. As protein: CASSFGSSSYEQYF.

This clonotype was found many times. The chain joins TRBV11-2 to TRBJ2-5; TRBD1 matches at 7 bases. The CDR3 runs to 15 residues. Looked up from germline, CDR1 is SGHAT and CDR2 is FQNNGV. The V gene end was trimmed by 5 bases and the J gene end by 1 base; junction bases not matched to a gene: 7. The CDR3 region is CASSKDRTSQETQYF. In DNA, the CDR3 is TGTGCCAGCAGCAAGGACAGGACGTCCCAAGAGACCCAGTACTTC.

This clonotype came up many times. The chain recombines TRBV12-3 or TRBV12-4 with TRBJ2-5; D may be TRBD1 (5 bases). The CDR3 is 14 amino acids. V was clipped by 5 bases and J by 1 base, with 11 bases between them. As DNA, the CDR3 is TGTGCCAGCAGTCCCCAGGGTCTCCAAGAGACCCAGTACTTC. This translates into CASSPQGLQETQYF.

This clonotype was observed a handful of times. The chain carries TRBV15 and TRBJ2-7, with D tentatively TRBD2 (5 bases). The CDR3 spans 13 residues. Between the trimmed V and J ends, which lost 4 bases and 6 bases, there was a span of 13 bases. CDR1 and CDR2 from the germline V gene are LNHNV and YYDKDF (reference sequence). In DNA form, the CDR3 reads TGTGCCACCAGCATACAACGGGGTTTCGAGCAGTACTTC. Translation: CATSIQRGFEQYF.

This clonotype showed up just a few times. The J gene is TRBJ1-5, the V gene TRBV28; a weak D match, TRBD1 (6 bases). Trimming removed 6 bases at V and 0 bases at J, with 15 bases between. Germline CDR1 is MDHEN and CDR2 is SYDVKM. The CDR3 length is 16 residues. Written as DNA, the CDR3 is TGTGCCAGCAGGGCTAGGACAGCTTATAGCAATCAGCCCCAGCATTTT. Translating gives CASRARTAYSNQPQHF.

The rearrangement links TRBV24-1 to TRBJ1-5; 7 positions agree with TRBD1. CDR3 size: 12 residues. Trimming removed 2 bases from V and 9 bases from J; junction bases left unmatched: 0. Germline assignment: CDR1 KGHDR and CDR2 SFDVKD. CDR3 coding DNA: TGTGCCACCAGTGATTCAGGGGGGCCCCAGCATTTT. Translation gives CATSDSGGPQHF.

The chain recombines TRBV28 with TRBJ2-1, with TRBD2 matching 8 bases. Trimming removed 6 bases from V and 6 bases from J; junction bases left unmatched: 7. The CDR3 is made up of 14 amino acids. The germline V gene has CDR1 MDHEN and CDR2 SYDVKM. The CDR3: CASSLSGTSNEQFF. The CDR3, as DNA: TGTGCCAGCAGCCTATCCGGGACTAGCAATGAGCAGTTCTTC.

The chain links TRBV27 to TRBJ2-5; 9 bases fit TRBD2. V lost 7 bases to trimming and J lost 5 bases; unmatched junction nucleotides: 5. This CDR3 contains 13 residues. Germline assignment: CDR1 MNHEY and CDR2 SMNVEV (reference sequence). The CDR3 loop reads CASTNSGSETQYF. CDR3 sequence (DNA): TGTGCCAGCACCAATAGCGGGAGTGAGACCCAGTACTTC.

The chain joins TRBV12-3 or TRBV12-4 to TRBJ1-5; TRBD1 matches at 8 bases. The junction had 8 bases not matched to a gene; V was cut back by 5 bases and J by 5 bases. This CDR3 has 15 residues. The CDR3 is CASSPGTGLDQPQHF. The CDR3 nucleotides are TGTGCCAGCAGTCCCGGGACAGGCCTCGATCAGCCCCAGCATTTT.

Many counts were recorded for this clonotype. This rearrangement joins TRBV7-8 to TRBJ2-1; 10 bases align to TRBD2. Germline V gene data show CDR1 as SGHVS and CDR2 as FQNEAQ. This CDR3 is 16 amino acids long. V lost 5 bases to trimming and J lost 7 bases; unmatched junction nucleotides: 11. In nucleotides, the CDR3 is TGTGCCAGCAGCCATGAAGCGGGAGGGCCGGGGAATGAGCAGTTCTTC. Protein: CASSHEAGGPGNEQFF.

CDR3: CSARDRWSYEQYF. In DNA form, the CDR3 reads TGCAGTGCTCGGGACAGGTGGTCCTACGAGCAGTACTTC. This chain links TRBV20-1 with TRBJ2-7, with 8 bases matching TRBD1. CDR1 is DFQATT and CDR2 is SNEGSKA in the germline V gene (reference sequence). V was clipped by 5 bases and J by 1 base; unmatched bases: 4. This CDR3 is 13 amino acids long.